These T cell receptor beta chains were read from a single sample in a study of neoadjuvant anti-PD-1 for oral cavity cancer. The data were produced by immunoSEQ multiplex PCR, yet TCRdb's version contains in-frame clones alone and is incomplete. The table shows about 23,000 clones, with 25% to 30% occurring only once. Here the sequenced sample was tumor tissue, taken after nivolumab (anti-PD-1) treatment. The receptors here all came from a person aged 35-79 years with oral cavity squamous cell carcinoma. The CDR3 runs from the conserved cysteine through the conserved F or W. The order of the fields is V gene, clone size, J gene, D gene, CDR3 DNA, CDR3 protein. A D gene is named only where the DNA matches it firmly. A clone size is listed for some rows: how often the clone was seen (once, few, many), or a class if it is expanded.

V: TRBV5-1; size: .; J: TRBJ2-7; D: .; DNA: TGCGCCAGCAGCTTGATAGATTCCGAGCAGTACTTC; CDR3: CASSLIDSEQYF
V: TRBV11-2; size: .; J: TRBJ2-7; D: .; DNA: TGTGCCAGCAGCTTAACTCCCGGAAGCTCCTACGAGCAGTACTTC; CDR3: CASSLTPGSSYEQYF
V: TRBV5-6; size: .; J: TRBJ2-3; D: .; DNA: TGTGCCAGCAGCTTGTTTCTGGTGGCGGGGGCCACAGATACGCAGTATTTT; CDR3: CASSLFLVAGATDTQYF
V: TRBV7-9; size: few; J: TRBJ1-1; D: .; DNA: TGTGCCAGCAGCTTAGGTTGGGGGGGCACTGAAGCTTTCTTT; CDR3: CASSLGWGGTEAFF
V: TRBV27; size: .; J: TRBJ2-7; D: .; DNA: TGTGCCAGCAGTGGGGGCTCCTACGAGCAGTACTTC; CDR3: CASSGGSYEQYF
V: TRBV9; size: .; J: TRBJ2-5; D: .; DNA: TGTGCCAGCAGCGTAGCTCAGGGACTCGTAGAGACCCAGTACTTC; CDR3: CASSVAQGLVETQYF
V: TRBV6-1; size: .; J: TRBJ2-3; D: TRBD2; DNA: TGTGCCAGCATTCAAGCGGGGGGAGGTACGCAGTATTTT; CDR3: CASIQAGGGTQYF
V: TRBV2; size: .; J: TRBJ1-5; D: .; DNA: TGTGCCAGCATGAGAAGGCTCAATCAGCCCCAGCATTTT; CDR3: CASMRRLNQPQHF
V: TRBV5-1; size: .; J: TRBJ2-5; D: TRBD1; DNA: TGCGCCAGCAGCCCGGGACAGGGTCCAGAGACCCAGTACTTC; CDR3: CASSPGQGPETQYF
V: TRBV7-6; size: .; J: TRBJ1-1; D: .; DNA: TGTGCCAGCAGCGTCGCACGGGTGGGAGATGAAGCTTTCTTT; CDR3: CASSVARVGDEAFF
V: TRBV5-1; size: large; J: TRBJ2-5; D: .; DNA: TGCGCCAGCAGCTTGGGCCGACAAGAGACCCAGTACTTC; CDR3: CASSLGRQETQYF
V: TRBV9; size: .; J: TRBJ2-3; D: .; DNA: TGTGCCAGCAGCGCCGGGGTTCTAATCACAGATACGCAGTATTTT; CDR3: CASSAGVLITDTQYF
V: TRBV5-4; size: .; J: TRBJ2-7; D: .; DNA: TGTGCCAGCAGCTTGTTCCCGGGTGGCTCCTACGAGCAGTACTTC; CDR3: CASSLFPGGSYEQYF
V: TRBV6-5; size: few; J: TRBJ1-1; D: .; DNA: TGTGCCAGCAGTATCCCAGGGCTGAACACTGAAGCTTTCTTT; CDR3: CASSIPGLNTEAFF
V: TRBV4-1; size: .; J: TRBJ2-7; D: .; DNA: TGCGCCAGCAGCCAACCGAATTCTCTAGCGAATACCTACGAGCAGTACTTC; CDR3: CASSQPNSLANTYEQYF
V: TRBV4-2; size: .; J: TRBJ1-1; D: TRBD1; DNA: TGTGCCAGCAGCCGAGAGGACAGGGAGAACACTGAAGCTTTCTTT; CDR3: CASSREDRENTEAFF
V: TRBV27; size: .; J: TRBJ1-1; D: TRBD1; DNA: TGTGCCAGCAGTTTAGCAGAGGGACAGATGAACACTGAAGCTTTCTTT; CDR3: CASSLAEGQMNTEAFF
V: TRBV7-3; size: .; J: TRBJ2-3; D: .; DNA: TGTGCCAGCAGCTTAAGCCTGTTGAACACAGATACGCAGTATTTT; CDR3: CASSLSLLNTDTQYF
V: TRBV10-3; size: medium-sized; J: TRBJ2-1; D: .; DNA: TGTGCCATCGGGTTCGACGTCAATGAGCAGTTCTTC; CDR3: CAIGFDVNEQFF
V: TRBV7-9; size: few; J: TRBJ2-7; D: TRBD2; DNA: TGTGCCAGCAGCTCGGCGGGGGGGACGCGCTCCTACGAGCAGTACTTC; CDR3: CASSSAGGTRSYEQYF
V: TRBV4-2; size: .; J: TRBJ1-1; D: .; DNA: TGTGCCAGCTGGGGGCCAACTGAAGCTTTCTTT; CDR3: CASWGPTEAFF
V: TRBV9; size: once; J: TRBJ2-3; D: .; DNA: TGTGCCAGCAGCCCATGGGCCAACACAGATACGCAGTATTTT; CDR3: CASSPWANTDTQYF
V: TRBV18; size: .; J: TRBJ1-1; D: TRBD1; DNA: TGTGCCAGCTCACCACCGGACAGGGCGGCCACTGAAGCTTTCTTT; CDR3: CASSPPDRAATEAFF
V: TRBV5-4; size: .; J: TRBJ2-3; D: .; DNA: TGTGCCAGCAGCTTCGGCGCAGGGTTAGGAACAGATACGCAGTATTTT; CDR3: CASSFGAGLGTDTQYF